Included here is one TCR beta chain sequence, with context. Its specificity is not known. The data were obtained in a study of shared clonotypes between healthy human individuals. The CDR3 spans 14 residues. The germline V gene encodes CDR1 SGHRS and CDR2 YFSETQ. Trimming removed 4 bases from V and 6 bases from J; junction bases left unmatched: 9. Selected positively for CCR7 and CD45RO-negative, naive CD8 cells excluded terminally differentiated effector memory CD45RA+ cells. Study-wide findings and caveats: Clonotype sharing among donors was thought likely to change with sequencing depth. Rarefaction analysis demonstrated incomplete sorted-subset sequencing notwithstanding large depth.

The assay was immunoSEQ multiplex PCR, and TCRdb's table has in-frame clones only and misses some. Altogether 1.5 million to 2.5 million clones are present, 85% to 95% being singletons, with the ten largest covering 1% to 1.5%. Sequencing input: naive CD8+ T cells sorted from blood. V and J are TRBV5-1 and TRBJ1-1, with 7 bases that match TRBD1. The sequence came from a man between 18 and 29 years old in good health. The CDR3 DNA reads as TGCGCCAGCAGCCCATTGACAGGGCCGCCTGAAGCTTTCTTT. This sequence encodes CASSPLTGPPEAFF.